This TCR beta chain was recovered during a study of beta chain features in type 1 diabetes. Study context: Patients and healthy donors were similar in age, gender and cell yields.

Markers CD45RO/CCR7/CD25/CD127/CD95/CD27 served to sort CD4+ naive, central memory, regulatory and stem cell-like memory cells. TCRB transcripts that were expressed got sequenced, as all of the isolated RNA had been reverse transcribed. The repertoire was sequenced with immunoSEQ multiplex PCR; TCRdb's copy has only in-frame clones and lacks some. The table records roughly 150,000 clones, around 10% of them present only once. Study-wide findings and caveats: Naive, central memory and regulatory TCRB repertoires appeared more similar among patients than healthy donors. When Type 1 diabetes patients were examined, their TCRB CDR3s proved moderately but significantly shorter in all four CD4+ subsets.

As concerns this clone: Antigen unknown.

The sample taken for sequencing was central memory CD4+ T cells from blood. The clonotype was recovered from a man aged 18 to 29 in good health.

The CDR3 DNA reads as TGTGCCAGCTCACCCCCCGCCGGGACAGGCAATCAGCCCCAGCATTTT. Encoded protein: CASSPPAGTGNQPQHF. The chain has TRBV18 and TRBJ1-5; the match to TRBD1 covers 7 bases. The CDR3 has 16 amino acids. CDR1 KGHSH and CDR2 LQKENI come from the germline V gene. The ends lost 3 bases at V and 2 bases at J; junction bases unmatched: 7. The whole variable domain, filled in from reference TRBV18 and TRBJ1-5, reads NAGVMQNPRHLVRRRGQEARLRCSPMKGHSHVYWYRQLPEEGLKFMVYLQKENIIDESGMPKERFSAEFPKEGPSILRIQQVVRGDSAAYFCASSPPAGTGNQPQHFGDGTRLSIL.